This TCR beta chain came from a study of blood T cell repertoires in COVID-19. Here immunoSEQ multiplex PCR was the method, and the copy in TCRdb shows in-frame clones only, minus some. In the table there are around 94,000 clones, around 81% of which are singletons. CDR1 and CDR2 from the germline V gene are SGHRS and YFSETQ. The V and J ends lost 4 bases and 8 bases, in that order; junction bases with no gene match: 14. The CDR3 has 16 amino acids. The sequenced sample consisted of peripheral blood. The receptor was isolated from a man aged 45-65 years with acute or convalescent COVID-19. The chain uses TRBV5-1 and TRBJ2-1; 8 bases map to TRBD2. This CDR3 reads CASSPGLGQRGDEQFF. Here the CDR3 DNA reads TGCGCCAGCAGCCCGGGACTAGGACAAAGAGGGGATGAGCAGTTCTTC.